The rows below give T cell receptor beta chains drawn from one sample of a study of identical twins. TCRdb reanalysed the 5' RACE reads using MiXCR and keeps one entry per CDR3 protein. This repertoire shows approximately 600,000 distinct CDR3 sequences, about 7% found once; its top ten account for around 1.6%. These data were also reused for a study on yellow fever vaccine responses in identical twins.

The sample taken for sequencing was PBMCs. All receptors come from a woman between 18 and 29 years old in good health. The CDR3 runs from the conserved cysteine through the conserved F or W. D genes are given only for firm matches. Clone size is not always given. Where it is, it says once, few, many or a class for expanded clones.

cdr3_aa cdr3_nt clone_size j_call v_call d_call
CASSQVIANTGELFF TGCGCCAGCAGCCAAGTAATAGCGAACACCGGGGAGCTGTTTTTT NA TRBJ2-2 TRBV4-1 NA
CAISTGGVSTDTQYF TGTGCCATCAGCACAGGGGGAGTGAGCACAGATACGCAGTATTTT many TRBJ2-3 TRBV10-3 TRBD1
CASSSQGSGIQYF TGTGCCAGCAGTTCTCAGGGTTCGGGCATTCAGTACTTC NA TRBJ2-4 TRBV7-2 NA
CSATPRQGFLQNGYTF TGCAGTGCTACCCCCCGACAGGGTTTTTTACAGAATGGCTACACCTTC few TRBJ1-2 TRBV20-1 TRBD1
CASSPLSGQGAGNTQYF TGTGCCAGCAGCCCATTGAGTGGGCAGGGGGCAGGAAATACGCAGTATTTT few TRBJ2-3 TRBV12-3/TRBV12-4 TRBD1
CASSERGLAGFNEQFF TGTGCCAGCAGTGAAAGAGGGCTAGCGGGGTTCAATGAGCAGTTCTTC many TRBJ2-1 TRBV2 TRBD2
CASSLYRAHEKLFF TGTGCCAGCAGCTTGTACCGGGCCCATGAAAAACTGTTTTTT few TRBJ1-4 TRBV7-8 NA
CASSLYAGGKETQYF TGTGCCAGCAGCTTATACGCGGGAGGAAAAGAGACCCAGTACTTC NA TRBJ2-5 TRBV7-7 TRBD2
CASSLVSGRNEQYF TGTGCCAGCAGCTTGGTAAGCGGGAGAAACGAGCAGTACTTC NA TRBJ2-7 TRBV11-2 TRBD2
CASSERLAVNTGELFF TGTGCCAGCAGTGAACGACTAGCGGTTAACACCGGGGAGCTGTTTTTT NA TRBJ2-2 TRBV25-1 TRBD2
CASSTAGASYEQYF TGCGCCAGCAGCACGGCAGGTGCCTCCTACGAGCAGTACTTC many TRBJ2-7 TRBV5-1 NA
CASRLDSINTEAFF TGTGCCAGCAGACTGGACAGCATTAACACTGAAGCTTTCTTT few TRBJ1-1 TRBV12-3/TRBV12-4 NA
CSVRPGYGYTF TGCAGCGTGCGCCCTGGGTATGGCTACACCTTC few TRBJ1-2 TRBV29-1 NA
CSARGLANYNEQFF TGCAGTGCTAGAGGGCTAGCTAACTACAATGAGCAGTTCTTC NA TRBJ2-1 TRBV20-1 NA
CASSPPSGGNTEAFF TGCGCCAGCAGCCCTCCGTCGGGTGGGAACACTGAAGCTTTCTTT few TRBJ1-1 TRBV5-1 NA
CASGQGSYEQYF TGTGCCAGCGGACAGGGGTCGTACGAGCAGTACTTC NA TRBJ2-7 TRBV28 TRBD1
CATSKGNIQYF TGTGCCACCAGTAAGGGAAACATTCAGTACTTC NA TRBJ2-4 TRBV24-1 NA
CASRGTGHQETQYF TGTGCCAGCAGGGGGACAGGGCACCAAGAGACCCAGTACTTC NA TRBJ2-5 TRBV12-3/TRBV12-4 TRBD1
CASSLSGGPGELFF TGTGCCAGCAGTCTAAGTGGGGGTCCCGGGGAGCTGTTTTTT few TRBJ2-2 TRBV27 NA
CASNQRGGSDTQYF TGTGCCAGCAACCAGCGGGGCGGGTCAGATACGCAGTATTTT NA TRBJ2-3 TRBV28 TRBD2
CASRPETGGLHYEQYF TGTGCCAGCAGACCTGAGACAGGGGGACTCCACTACGAGCAGTACTTC many TRBJ2-7 TRBV28 TRBD1
CAIRRDRVYEQYF TGCGCCATAAGGAGGGACAGGGTCTACGAGCAGTACTTC many TRBJ2-7 TRBV10-2 TRBD1
CASSLASSGLADTQYF TGTGCCAGCAGCTTAGCTTCAAGCGGACTAGCGGATACGCAGTATTTT NA TRBJ2-3 TRBV7-2 TRBD2
CASSKVSGIKAEQFF TGTGCCAGCAGCAAGGTCAGCGGGATTAAGGCGGAGCAGTTCTTC few TRBJ2-1 TRBV7-7 TRBD2
CAISESISGMNTEAFF TGTGCCATCAGTGAGTCGATATCTGGCATGAACACTGAAGCTTTCTTT NA TRBJ1-1 TRBV10-3 NA
CASSLGRGLVTQYF TGTGCCAGCAGCTTGGGCAGGGGGCTAGTTACGCAGTATTTT NA TRBJ2-3 TRBV5-6 TRBD1
CASSTQEGAGATQYF TGTGCCAGCAGCACCCAAGAGGGGGCTGGGGCGACCCAGTACTTC few TRBJ2-5 TRBV7-2 TRBD1
CSASGADQPTDTQYF TGCAGTGCTAGTGGGGCGGACCAACCCACAGATACGCAGTATTTT NA TRBJ2-3 TRBV20-1 NA
CATSDPGLEDNEQFF TGTGCCACCAGTGATCCGGGACTAGAAGACAATGAGCAGTTCTTC NA TRBJ2-1 TRBV24-1 TRBD2
CASSLMSITPYNEQFF TGTGCCAGCAGCTTAATGTCAATTACCCCCTACAATGAGCAGTTCTTC many TRBJ2-1 TRBV7-2 NA
CASSQSGSPTGELFF TGTGCCAGCTCGCAGAGTGGGTCTCCCACCGGGGAGCTGTTTTTT few TRBJ2-2 TRBV2 NA
CASSSVWTSGTNEQFF TGTGCCAGCAGTTCTGTCTGGACTAGCGGGACCAATGAGCAGTTCTTC NA TRBJ2-1 TRBV28 TRBD2
CASSPGNSQETQYF TGTGCCAGCAGCCCGGGGAACAGCCAAGAGACCCAGTACTTC NA TRBJ2-5 TRBV7-9 NA
CASSLVLNGEQFF TGTGCCAGCAGCTTAGTCCTAAATGGGGAGCAGTTCTTC many TRBJ2-1 TRBV7-3 NA
CASSVGASGGSYEQYF TGTGCCAGCAGCGTTGGGGCTAGCGGGGGATCCTACGAGCAGTACTTC NA TRBJ2-7 TRBV7-9 TRBD2
CATVAGGGTDTQYF TGTGCCACCGTAGCGGGGGGTGGCACAGATACGCAGTATTTT NA TRBJ2-3 TRBV28 TRBD2
CASSVLGEVKTQYF TGTGCCAGCAGTGTACTGGGGGAAGTGAAGACCCAGTACTTC few TRBJ2-5 TRBV5-4 NA
CASKQGLGEKLFF TGTGCCAGCAAACAGGGGTTAGGAGAAAAACTGTTTTTT NA TRBJ1-4 TRBV12-3/TRBV12-4 TRBD1
CASSEGGVQPQHF TGTGCCAGCAGCGAAGGGGGGGTTCAGCCCCAGCATTTT NA TRBJ1-5 TRBV25-1 NA
CASSLVEVPGTGELFF TGTGCCAGCAGTTTAGTGGAGGTCCCGGGCACCGGGGAGCTGTTTTTT NA TRBJ2-2 TRBV12-3/TRBV12-4 NA
CSAKIAASSYNEQFF TGCAGTGCAAAAATAGCGGCAAGCTCCTACAATGAGCAGTTCTTC few TRBJ2-1 TRBV20-1 NA
CASSQEFGLNYGYTF TGCGCCAGCAGCCAAGAATTCGGCCTGAACTATGGCTACACCTTC few TRBJ1-2 TRBV4-1 NA
CSARGTGSGYTF TGCAGTGCTAGGGGGACAGGGAGCGGCTACACCTTC few TRBJ1-2 TRBV20-1 TRBD1
CASSPWQNTEAFF TGTGCCAGCAGCCCATGGCAGAACACTGAAGCTTTCTTT few TRBJ1-1 TRBV5-5 NA
CASSYRQSKNIQYF TGTGCCAGCAGTTACCGGCAGAGTAAAAACATTCAGTACTTC many TRBJ2-4 TRBV27 NA
CASSFVGYNEQFF TGTGCCAGCAGTTTCGTGGGATACAATGAGCAGTTCTTC many TRBJ2-1 TRBV12-3/TRBV12-4 NA
CASSSGSSGDRIYEQFF TGTGCCAGCAGTTCGGGGTCTAGCGGGGATCGTATCTATGAGCAGTTCTTC few TRBJ2-1 TRBV27 TRBD2
CASSAWTERTDTQYF TGCGCCAGCAGCGCCTGGACAGAACGCACAGATACGCAGTATTTT many TRBJ2-3 TRBV5-1 NA
CASSSRPGQGRGDTEAFF TGTGCCAGCAGCTCCCGACCGGGACAGGGGAGGGGGGACACTGAAGCTTTCTTT few TRBJ1-1 TRBV11-2 TRBD1
CSARGDKTYNEQFF TGCAGTGCTAGGGGGGACAAGACTTACAATGAGCAGTTCTTC NA TRBJ2-1 TRBV20-1 NA
CASSLLQGEDTGELFF TGCGCCAGCAGCCTCCTCCAGGGGGAGGACACCGGGGAGCTGTTTTTT few TRBJ2-2 TRBV4-1 NA
CASSRTMGGPGANVLTF TGTGCCAGCAGCCGCACGATGGGGGGCCCTGGGGCCAACGTCCTGACTTTC few TRBJ2-6 TRBV14 NA
CASSSGPGQGNSPLHF TGCGCCAGCAGCTCGGGACCGGGACAGGGGAATTCACCCCTCCACTTT NA TRBJ1-6 TRBV5-1 TRBD1